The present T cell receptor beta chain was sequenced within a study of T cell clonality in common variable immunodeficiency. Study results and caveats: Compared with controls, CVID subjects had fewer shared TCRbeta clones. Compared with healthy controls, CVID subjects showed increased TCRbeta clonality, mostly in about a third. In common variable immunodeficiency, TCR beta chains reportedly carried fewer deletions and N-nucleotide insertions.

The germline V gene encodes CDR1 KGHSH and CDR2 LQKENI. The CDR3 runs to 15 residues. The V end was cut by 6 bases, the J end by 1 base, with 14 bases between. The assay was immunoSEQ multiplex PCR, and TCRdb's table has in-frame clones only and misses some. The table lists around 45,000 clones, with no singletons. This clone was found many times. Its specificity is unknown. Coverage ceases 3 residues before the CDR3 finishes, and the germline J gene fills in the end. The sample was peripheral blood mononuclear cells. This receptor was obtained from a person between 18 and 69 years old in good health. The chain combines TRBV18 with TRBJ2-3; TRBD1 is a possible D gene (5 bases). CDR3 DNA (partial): TGTGCCAGCTCTCTGGGGCTACTTGGCACAGATACG. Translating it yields CASSLGLLGTDT. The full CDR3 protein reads CASSLGLLGTDTQYF.